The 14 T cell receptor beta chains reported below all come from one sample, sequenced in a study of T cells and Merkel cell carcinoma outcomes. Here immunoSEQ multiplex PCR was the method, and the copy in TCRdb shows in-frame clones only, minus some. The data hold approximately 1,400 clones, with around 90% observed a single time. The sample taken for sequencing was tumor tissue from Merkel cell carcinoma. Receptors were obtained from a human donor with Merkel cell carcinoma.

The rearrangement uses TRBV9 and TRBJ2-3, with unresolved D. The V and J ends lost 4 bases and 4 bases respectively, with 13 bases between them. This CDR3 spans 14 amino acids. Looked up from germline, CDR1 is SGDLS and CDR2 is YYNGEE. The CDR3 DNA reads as TGTGCCAGCAGCCGCCCCACCGGACCAGATACGCAGTATTTT. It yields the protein CASSRPTGPDTQYF.

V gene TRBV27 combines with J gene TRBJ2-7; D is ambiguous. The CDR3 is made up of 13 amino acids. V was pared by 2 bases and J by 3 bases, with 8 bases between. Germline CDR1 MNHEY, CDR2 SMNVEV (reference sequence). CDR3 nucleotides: TGTGCCAGCAGTTTAGGCAACCGCTACGAGCAGTACTTC. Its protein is CASSLGNRYEQYF.

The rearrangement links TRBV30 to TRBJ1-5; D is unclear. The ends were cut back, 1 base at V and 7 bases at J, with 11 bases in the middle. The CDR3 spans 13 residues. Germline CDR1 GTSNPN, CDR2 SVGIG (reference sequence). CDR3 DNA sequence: TGTGCCTGGAGTGCTCAGACGGGGCAGCCCCAGCATTTT. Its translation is CAWSAQTGQPQHF. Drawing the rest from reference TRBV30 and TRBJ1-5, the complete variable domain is SQTIHQWPATLVQPVGSPLSLECTVEGTSNPNLYWYRQAAGRGLQLLFYSVGIGQISSEVPQNLSASRPQDRQFILSSKKLLLSDSGFYLCAWSAQTGQPQHFGDGTRLSIL.

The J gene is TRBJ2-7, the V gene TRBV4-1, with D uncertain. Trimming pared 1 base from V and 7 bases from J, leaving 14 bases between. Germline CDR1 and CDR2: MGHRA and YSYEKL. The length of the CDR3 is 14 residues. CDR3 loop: CASSQVVIDREQYF. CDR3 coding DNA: TGCGCCAGCAGCCAAGTTGTCATCGATAGGGAGCAGTACTTC.

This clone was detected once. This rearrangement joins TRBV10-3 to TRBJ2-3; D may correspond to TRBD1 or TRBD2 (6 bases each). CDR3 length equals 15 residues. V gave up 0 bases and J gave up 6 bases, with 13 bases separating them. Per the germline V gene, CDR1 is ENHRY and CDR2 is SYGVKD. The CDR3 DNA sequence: TGTGCCATCAGTGAGTCAGGGGGGTTGTTGGATACGCAGTATTTT. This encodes CAISESGGLLDTQYF.

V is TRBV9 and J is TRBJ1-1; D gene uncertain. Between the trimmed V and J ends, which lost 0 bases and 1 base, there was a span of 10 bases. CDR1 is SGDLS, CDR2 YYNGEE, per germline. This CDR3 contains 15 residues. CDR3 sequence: CASSVGTGSNTEAFF. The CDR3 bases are TGTGCCAGCAGCGTAGGCACGGGGTCGAACACTGAAGCTTTCTTT.

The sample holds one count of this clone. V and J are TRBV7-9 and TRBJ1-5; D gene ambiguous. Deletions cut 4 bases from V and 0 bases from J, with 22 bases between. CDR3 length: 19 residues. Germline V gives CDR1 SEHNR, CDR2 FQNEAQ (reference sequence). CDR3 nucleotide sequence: TGTGCCAGCAGCTCATCCCGGATTGGTCGAACGACTAGCAATCAGCCCCAGCATTTT. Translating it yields CASSSSRIGRTTSNQPQHF.

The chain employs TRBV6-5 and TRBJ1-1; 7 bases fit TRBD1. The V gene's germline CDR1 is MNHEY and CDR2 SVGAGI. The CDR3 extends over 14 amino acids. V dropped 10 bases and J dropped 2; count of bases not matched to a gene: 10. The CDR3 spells CANLTTGPNTEAFF. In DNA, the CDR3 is TGTGCCAACCTTACGACAGGGCCTAACACTGAAGCTTTCTTT.

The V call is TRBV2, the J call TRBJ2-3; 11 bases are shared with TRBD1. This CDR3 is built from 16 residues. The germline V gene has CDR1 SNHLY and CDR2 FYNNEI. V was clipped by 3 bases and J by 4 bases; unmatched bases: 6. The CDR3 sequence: CASSEVDRGPADTQYF. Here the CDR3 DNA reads TGTGCCAGCAGTGAGGTGGACAGGGGGCCGGCAGATACGCAGTATTTT. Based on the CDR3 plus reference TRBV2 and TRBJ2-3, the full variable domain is EPEVTQTPSHQVTQMGQEVILRCVPISNHLYFYWYRQILGQKVEFLVSFYNNEISEKSEIFDDQFSVERPDGSNFTLKIRSTKLEDSAMYFCASSEVDRGPADTQYFGPGTRLTVL.

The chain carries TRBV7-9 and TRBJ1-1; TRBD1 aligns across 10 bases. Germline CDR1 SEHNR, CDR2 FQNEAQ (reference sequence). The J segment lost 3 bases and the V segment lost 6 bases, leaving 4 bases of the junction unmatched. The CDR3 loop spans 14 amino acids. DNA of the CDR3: TGTGCCAGCAGAGGACAGGGGGTTCACACTGAAGCTTTCTTT. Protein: CASRGQGVHTEAFF. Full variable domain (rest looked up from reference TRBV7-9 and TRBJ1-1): DTGVSQNPRHKITKRGQNVTFRCDPISEHNRLYWYRQTLGQGPEFLTYFQNEAQLEKSRLLSDRFSAERPKGSFSTLEIQRTEQGDSAMYLCASRGQGVHTEAFFGQGTRLTVV.

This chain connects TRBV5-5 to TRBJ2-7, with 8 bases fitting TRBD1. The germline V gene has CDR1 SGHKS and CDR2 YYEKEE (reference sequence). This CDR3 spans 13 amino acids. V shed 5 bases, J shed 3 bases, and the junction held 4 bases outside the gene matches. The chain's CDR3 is CASRGDRIYEQYF. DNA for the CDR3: TGTGCCAGCAGGGGGGACAGGATCTACGAGCAGTACTTC. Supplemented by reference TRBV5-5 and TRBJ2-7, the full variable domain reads DAGVTQSPTHLIKTRGQQVTLRCSPISGHKSVSWYQQVLGQGPQFIFQYYEKEERGRGNFPDRFSARQFPNYSSELNVNALLLGDSALYLCASRGDRIYEQYFGPGTRLTVT.

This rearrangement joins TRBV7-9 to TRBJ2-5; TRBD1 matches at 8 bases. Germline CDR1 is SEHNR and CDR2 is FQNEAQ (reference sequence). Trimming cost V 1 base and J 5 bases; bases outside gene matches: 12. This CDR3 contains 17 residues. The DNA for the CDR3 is TGTGCCAGCAGCTTAGGAGACAGGGGTTTGAGGGTGGAGACCCAGTACTTC. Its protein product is CASSLGDRGLRVETQYF.

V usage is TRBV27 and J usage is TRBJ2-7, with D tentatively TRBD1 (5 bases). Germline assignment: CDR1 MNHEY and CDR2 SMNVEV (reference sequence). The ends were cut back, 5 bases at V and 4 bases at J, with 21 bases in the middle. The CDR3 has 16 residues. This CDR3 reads CASSRGADPHGYEQYF. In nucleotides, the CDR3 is TGTGCCAGCAGTAGGGGCGCCGACCCCCACGGGTACGAGCAGTACTTC.

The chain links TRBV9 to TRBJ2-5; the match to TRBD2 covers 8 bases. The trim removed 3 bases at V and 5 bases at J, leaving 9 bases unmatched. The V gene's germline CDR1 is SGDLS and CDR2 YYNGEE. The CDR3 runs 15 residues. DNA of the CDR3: TGTGCCAGCAGCGCGCAGAGCGGGGGTGGGGAGACCCAGTACTTC. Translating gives CASSAQSGGGETQYF.